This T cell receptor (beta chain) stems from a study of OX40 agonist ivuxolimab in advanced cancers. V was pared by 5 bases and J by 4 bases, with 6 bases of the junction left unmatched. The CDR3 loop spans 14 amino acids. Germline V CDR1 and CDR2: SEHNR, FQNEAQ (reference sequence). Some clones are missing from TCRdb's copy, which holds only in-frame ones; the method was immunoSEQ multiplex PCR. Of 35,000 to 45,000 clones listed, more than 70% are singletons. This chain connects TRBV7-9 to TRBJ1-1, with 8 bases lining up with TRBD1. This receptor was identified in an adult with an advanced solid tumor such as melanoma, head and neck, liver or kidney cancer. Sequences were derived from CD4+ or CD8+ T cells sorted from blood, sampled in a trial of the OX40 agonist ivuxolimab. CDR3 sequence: CASSQDRGFTEAFF. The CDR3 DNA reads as TGTGCCAGCAGCCAAGACAGGGGTTTCACTGAAGCTTTCTTT.